The entry that follows covers one T cell receptor (beta chain) sequence. Its antigen is unidentified. This entry belongs to a study of beta chain features in type 1 diabetes. Study-level points and caveats: Type 1 diabetes patients had TCRB CDR3s that were shorter (moderately but significantly so) in all four CD4+ subsets.

Expressed TCRB transcripts got sequenced, as all isolated RNA was reverse transcribed. Some clones are missing from TCRdb's copy, which holds only in-frame ones; the method was immunoSEQ multiplex PCR. This repertoire shows 200,000 to 300,000 clones, about 20% found once; its top ten account for roughly 0.028%. From germline, CDR1 is DFQATT and CDR2 SNEGSKA (reference sequence). The CDR3 is 11 residues long. V gave up 6 bases and J gave up 8 bases; unmatched junction bases: 5. The source of this sequence is a woman aged 40 to 50 with type 1 diabetes. The sequencing input was naive CD4+ T cells from blood. The chain combines TRBV20-1 with TRBJ1-2, with 8 bases that match TRBD1. CDR3 sequence (DNA): TGCAGTGCCTGGACAGGGCAGGGCTACACCTTC. Its protein is CSAWTGQGYTF.